This TCR beta chain originates from a study of blood T cell repertoires in COVID-19 (dated by TCRdb to between 2020 and 2021). Regarding the study in general: Samples covering the acute and convalescent phases of COVID-19 were provided by collaborators in the United States, Italy and Spain. The samples were drawn from two sources: the first 160 participants of the ongoing ImmuneRACE study, and over 1,000 subjects contributed by 6 global collaborators. The prospective study material was composed of cDNA or gDNA derived from T cells, B-cell-depleted T cells, or PBMCs. A de-identified subject ID, COVID-19 status, age in years and sex were almost always included in the sample metadata. The repertoires were made available in a free public database intended to serve as a resource for research on the immune response to SARS-CoV-2. Deeply sampled blood TCRbeta repertoires from subjects exposed to, actively infected with, or recovered from COVID-19 were included in the dataset. HLA class I and class II types, where available, came from metadata supplied by the sample provider rather than from assay-based typing. On the study overall, not on this receptor specifically: Clinical and demographic metadata were provided uncurated, with the amount varying by source and participant.

Participants in the prospective study were aged roughly 18 to 95 years, lived in 24 United States geographic areas, and enrolled through a virtual design. In the prospective study, cohorts were assigned on the basis of participant-reported clinical history obtained from a screening survey and a study questionnaire. Recovered participants in ImmuneRACE Cohort 3 were defined by two consecutive negative NP/OP PCR tests, clearance by a healthcare professional, or resolution of symptoms. In the prospective study, whole blood, serum and a nasopharyngeal or oropharyngeal swab were collected from each participant by mobile phlebotomists. Over a roughly 2-month period, participants in the prospective study had the option of providing additional blood draws and questionnaires. Before DNA extraction, prospective study blood samples were shipped either frozen or at room temperature. TCRbeta CDR3 regions were amplified from genomic DNA by means of the immunoSEQ Assay, a bias-controlled multiplex PCR. On the study's bioinformatics: The number of nucleated cells in each sample was estimated from the amplification of reference gene primers within the assay. Sequence reads were collapsed and filtered to measure the absolute abundance of every unique TCRbeta CDR3 rearrangement. For each sample, productive Simpson clonality was calculated as the square root of Simpson's diversity index over productive rearrangements. The source is immuneACCESS, and TCRdb retained only in-frame sequences with V and J called. Part of the clones is not carried over; for the studies checked, unresolved V genes explain less than half of this, and the remainder is unexplained. D and trimming were read from the DNA, whereas the V and J calls and clone size are those reported in that table. Recorded for this sample are about 250,000 clones; around 89% of them occurred a single time. The top ten clones comprise over 7.5% of the sample.

Comments on this clone: Its antigen is unknown. Base-call qualities are not available, and no considerably larger clone is one nucleotide away.

The receptor was derived from a man aged 40-50 years who had recovered from COVID-19. Material: PBMCs or T cells enriched from blood (not recorded which).

The DNA sequence is given as TGTGCCAGCACCCTCATAGGTAGCGGGACCTACAATGAGCAGTTCTTC. Protein translation: CASTLIGSGTYNEQFF. Rearrangement joined TRBV5-4 to TRBJ2-1; TRBD2 fits 8 bases in the junction. V has 6 bases trimmed and J has 2 bases trimmed; junction bases matching no gene number 10. The CDR1 and CDR2 encoded by the germline V gene (reference sequence) are SGHNT and YYREEE. Inclusive of the bounding cysteine and phenylalanine, the CDR3 is 16 residues long. Only the CDR3 DNA stays, 48 bases, in frame from base 1. This CDR3, with the reference TRBV5-4 and TRBJ2-1 proteins standing in past its ends, gives the full variable domain ETGVTQSPTHLIKTRGQQVTLRCSSQSGHNTVSWYQQALGQGPQFIFQYYREEENGRGNFPPRFSGLQFPNYSSELNVNALELDDSALYLCASTLIGSGTYNEQFFGPGTRLTVL.